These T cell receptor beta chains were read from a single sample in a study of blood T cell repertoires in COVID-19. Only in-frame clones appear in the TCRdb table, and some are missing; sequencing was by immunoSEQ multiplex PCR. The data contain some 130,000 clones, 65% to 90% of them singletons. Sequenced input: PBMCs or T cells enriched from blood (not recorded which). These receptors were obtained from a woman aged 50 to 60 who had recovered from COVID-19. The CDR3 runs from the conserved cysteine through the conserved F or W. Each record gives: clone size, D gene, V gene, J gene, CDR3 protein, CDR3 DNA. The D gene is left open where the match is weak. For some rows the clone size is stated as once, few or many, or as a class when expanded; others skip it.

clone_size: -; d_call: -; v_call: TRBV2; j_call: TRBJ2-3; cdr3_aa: CASSDRGADTQYF; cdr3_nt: TGTGCCAGCAGTGACCGCGGGGCAGATACGCAGTATTTT
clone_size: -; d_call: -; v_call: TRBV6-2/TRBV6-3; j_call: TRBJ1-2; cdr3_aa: CASSYSKVSVGYTF; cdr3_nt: TGTGCCAGCAGTTACTCCAAAGTTTCGGTGGGCTACACCTTC
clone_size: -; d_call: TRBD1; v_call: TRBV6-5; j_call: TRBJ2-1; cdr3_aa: CASSYEGQRYNEQFF; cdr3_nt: TGTGCCAGCAGTTACGAGGGACAGCGCTACAATGAGCAGTTCTTC
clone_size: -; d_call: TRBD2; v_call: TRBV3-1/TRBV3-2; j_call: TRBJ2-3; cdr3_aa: CASSQGLAGGPEYF; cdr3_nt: TGTGCCAGCAGCCAAGGGCTAGCGGGGGGGCCGGAGTATTTT
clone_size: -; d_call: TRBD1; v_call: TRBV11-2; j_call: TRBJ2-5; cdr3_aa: CASSFIRGLEETQYF; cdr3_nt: TGTGCCAGCAGCTTTATCAGGGGGCTAGAAGAGACCCAGTACTTC
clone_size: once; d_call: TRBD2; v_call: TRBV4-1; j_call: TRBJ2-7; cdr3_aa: CASSQGAGENEQYF; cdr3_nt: TGCGCCAGCAGCCAGGGCGCGGGGGAAAACGAGCAGTACTTC
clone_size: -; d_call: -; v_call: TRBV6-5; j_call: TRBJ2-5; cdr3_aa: CASRQGRETQYF; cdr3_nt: TGTGCCAGCAGACAGGGACGGGAGACCCAGTACTTC
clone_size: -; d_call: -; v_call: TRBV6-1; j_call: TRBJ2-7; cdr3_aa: CASSEGGWVREQYF; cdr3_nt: TGTGCCAGCAGTGAAGGAGGTTGGGTTCGCGAGCAGTACTTC
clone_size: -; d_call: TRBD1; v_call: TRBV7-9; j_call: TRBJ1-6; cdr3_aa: CASSPTTGVNSPLHF; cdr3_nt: TGTGCCAGCAGCCCGACGACAGGGGTAAATTCACCCCTCCACTTT
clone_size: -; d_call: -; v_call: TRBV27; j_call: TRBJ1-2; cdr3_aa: CASSGPGGGSYTF; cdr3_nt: TGTGCCAGCAGTGGCCCGGGGGGGGGCAGCTACACCTTC
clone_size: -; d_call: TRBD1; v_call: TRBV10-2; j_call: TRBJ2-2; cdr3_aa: CASSESSFGHRTGNTGELFF; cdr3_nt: TGCGCCAGCAGTGAGTCGAGTTTCGGGCATAGGACAGGGAACACCGGGGAGCTGTTTTTT
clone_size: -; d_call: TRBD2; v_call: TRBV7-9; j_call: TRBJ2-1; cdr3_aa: CASSYSGGHSYNEQFF; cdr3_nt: TGTGCCAGCAGCTACAGCGGGGGCCACTCCTACAATGAGCAGTTCTTC
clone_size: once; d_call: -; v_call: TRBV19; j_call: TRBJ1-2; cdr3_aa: CASSMFRASYGYTF; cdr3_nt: TGTGCCAGTAGTATGTTCAGGGCGAGCTATGGCTACACCTTC
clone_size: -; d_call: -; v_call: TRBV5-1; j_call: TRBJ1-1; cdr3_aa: CASSLTGNTEAFF; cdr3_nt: TGCGCCAGCAGTTTGACAGGGAACACTGAAGCTTTCTTT
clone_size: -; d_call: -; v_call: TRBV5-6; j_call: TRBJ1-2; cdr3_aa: CASRPGAGVRYGYTF; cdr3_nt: TGTGCCAGCAGGCCCGGGGCAGGGGTCCGCTATGGCTACACCTTC
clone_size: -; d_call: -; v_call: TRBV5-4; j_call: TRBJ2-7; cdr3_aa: CASSLGAGYEQYF; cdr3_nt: TGTGCCAGCAGCTTGGGGGCAGGCTACGAGCAGTACTTC
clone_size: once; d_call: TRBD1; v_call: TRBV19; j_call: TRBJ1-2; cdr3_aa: CASSEEGALYGYTF; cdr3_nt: TGTGCCAGTAGTGAGGAGGGGGCCCTCTATGGCTACACCTTC
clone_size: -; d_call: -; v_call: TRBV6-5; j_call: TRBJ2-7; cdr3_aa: CASSLTGTYEQYF; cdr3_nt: TGTGCCAGCAGTCTTACAGGGACCTACGAGCAGTACTTC
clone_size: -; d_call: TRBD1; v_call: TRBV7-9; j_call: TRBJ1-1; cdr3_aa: CASRPPGQGGSNTEAFF; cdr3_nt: TGTGCCAGCAGACCTCCGGGACAGGGGGGTTCGAACACTGAAGCTTTCTTT
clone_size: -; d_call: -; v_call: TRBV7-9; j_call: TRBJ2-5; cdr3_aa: CASSAQQAEIQETQYF; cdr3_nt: TGTGCCAGCAGCGCACAACAGGCCGAGATACAAGAGACCCAGTACTTC
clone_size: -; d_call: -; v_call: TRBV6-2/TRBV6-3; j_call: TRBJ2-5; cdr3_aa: CASSYGGGETQYF; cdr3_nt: TGTGCCAGCAGTTACGGCGGTGGGGAGACCCAGTACTTC
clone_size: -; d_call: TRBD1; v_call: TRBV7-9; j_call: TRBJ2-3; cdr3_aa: CASSPRDRVTDTQYF; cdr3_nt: TGTGCCAGCAGCCCCCGGGACAGAGTCACAGATACGCAGTATTTT
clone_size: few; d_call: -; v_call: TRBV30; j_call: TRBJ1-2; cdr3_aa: CAWSTGNYGYTF; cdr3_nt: TGTGCCTGGAGTACAGGGAACTATGGCTACACCTTC
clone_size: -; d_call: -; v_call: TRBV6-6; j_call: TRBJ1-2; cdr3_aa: CASIKTHPTGYGYTF; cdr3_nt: TGTGCCAGCATAAAAACACATCCAACGGGCTATGGCTACACCTTC
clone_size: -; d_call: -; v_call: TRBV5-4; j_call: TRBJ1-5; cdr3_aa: CASSGAERNQPQHF; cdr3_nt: TGTGCCAGCAGCGGGGCGGAGCGCAATCAGCCCCAGCATTTT
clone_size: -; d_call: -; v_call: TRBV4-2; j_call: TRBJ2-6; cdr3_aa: CATLSGANVLTF; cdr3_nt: TGTGCCACCCTCTCTGGGGCCAACGTCCTGACTTTC
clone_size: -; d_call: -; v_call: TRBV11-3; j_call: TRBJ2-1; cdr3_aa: CASSPRGGSGGGGDEQFF; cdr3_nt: TGTGCCAGCAGCCCCCGGGGGGGTAGCGGAGGGGGCGGCGATGAGCAGTTCTTC
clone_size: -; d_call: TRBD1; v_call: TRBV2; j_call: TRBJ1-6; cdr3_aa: CAGGQAYNSPLHF; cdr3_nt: TGTGCCGGTGGACAGGCCTATAATTCACCCCTCCACTTT
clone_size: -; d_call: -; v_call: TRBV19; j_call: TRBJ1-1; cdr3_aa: CASSINAGLGTEAFF; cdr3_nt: TGTGCCAGTAGTATCAACGCAGGGTTGGGCACTGAAGCTTTCTTT
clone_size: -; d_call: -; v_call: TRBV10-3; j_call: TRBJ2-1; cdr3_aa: CAISEPPLDEQFF; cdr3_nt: TGTGCCATCAGTGAGCCCCCTCTAGATGAGCAGTTCTTC
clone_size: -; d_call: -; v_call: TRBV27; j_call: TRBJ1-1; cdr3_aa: CASSVDSSRATEAFF; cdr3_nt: TGTGCCAGCAGTGTGGACAGCTCCAGGGCCACTGAAGCTTTCTTT
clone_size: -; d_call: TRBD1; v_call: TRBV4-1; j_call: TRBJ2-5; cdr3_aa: CASSQGDDRGHVETQYF; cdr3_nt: TGCGCCAGCAGCCAAGGGGACGACAGGGGGCATGTGGAGACCCAGTACTTC
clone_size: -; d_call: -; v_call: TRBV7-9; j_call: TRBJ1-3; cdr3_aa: CASSLGQADTIYF; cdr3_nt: TGTGCCAGCAGCTTAGGACAGGCGGACACCATATATTTT